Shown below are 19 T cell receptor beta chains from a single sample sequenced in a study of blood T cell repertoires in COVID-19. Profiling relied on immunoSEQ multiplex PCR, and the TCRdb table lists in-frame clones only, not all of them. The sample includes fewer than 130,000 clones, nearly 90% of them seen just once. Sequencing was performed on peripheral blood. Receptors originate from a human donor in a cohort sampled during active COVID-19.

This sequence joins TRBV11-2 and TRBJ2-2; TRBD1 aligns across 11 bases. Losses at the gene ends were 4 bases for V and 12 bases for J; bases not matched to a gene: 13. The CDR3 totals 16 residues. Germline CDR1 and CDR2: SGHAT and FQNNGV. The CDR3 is CASSWPGTGGIRKLFF. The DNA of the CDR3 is TGTGCCAGCAGCTGGCCCGGGACAGGGGGGATAAGGAAGCTGTTTTTT.

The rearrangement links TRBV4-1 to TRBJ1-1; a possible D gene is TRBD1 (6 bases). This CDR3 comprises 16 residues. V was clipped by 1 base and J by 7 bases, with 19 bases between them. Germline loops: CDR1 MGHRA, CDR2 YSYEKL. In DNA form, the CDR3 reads TGCGCCAGCAGCCAAGGAAGAGGGGGGGGGACCCTTGAAGCTTTCTTT. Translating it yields CASSQGRGGGTLEAFF.

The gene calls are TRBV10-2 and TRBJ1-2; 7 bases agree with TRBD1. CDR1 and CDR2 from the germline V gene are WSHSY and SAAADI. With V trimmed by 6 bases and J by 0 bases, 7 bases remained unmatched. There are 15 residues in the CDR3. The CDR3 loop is CASRRGQGPNYGYTF. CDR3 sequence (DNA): TGCGCCAGCAGGAGGGGGCAGGGGCCTAACTATGGCTACACCTTC.

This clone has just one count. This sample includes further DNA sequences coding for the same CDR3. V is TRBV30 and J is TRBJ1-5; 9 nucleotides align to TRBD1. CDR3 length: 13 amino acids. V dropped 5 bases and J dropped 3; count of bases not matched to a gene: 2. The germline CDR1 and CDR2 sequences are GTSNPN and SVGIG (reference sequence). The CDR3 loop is CAWGQGFNQPQHF. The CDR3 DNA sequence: TGTGCCTGGGGACAGGGGTTCAATCAGCCCCAGCATTTT.

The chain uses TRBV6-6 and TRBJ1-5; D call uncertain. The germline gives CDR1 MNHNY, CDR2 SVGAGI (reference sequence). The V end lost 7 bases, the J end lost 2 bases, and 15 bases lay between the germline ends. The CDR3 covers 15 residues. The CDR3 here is CASIPREFGNQPQHF. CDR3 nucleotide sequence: TGTGCCAGCATTCCGAGGGAGTTTGGCAATCAGCCCCAGCATTTT.

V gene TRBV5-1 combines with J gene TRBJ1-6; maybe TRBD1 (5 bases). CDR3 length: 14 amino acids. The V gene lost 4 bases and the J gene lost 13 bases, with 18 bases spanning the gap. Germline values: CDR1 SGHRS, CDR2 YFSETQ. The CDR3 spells CASSDPEGLHPLHF. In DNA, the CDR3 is TGCGCCAGCAGCGACCCGGAGGGGCTTCACCCCCTCCACTTT. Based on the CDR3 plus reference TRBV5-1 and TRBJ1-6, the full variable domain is KAGVTQTPRYLIKTRGQQVTLSCSPISGHRSVSWYQQTPGQGLQFLFEYFSETQRNKGNFPGRFSGRQFSNSRSEMNVSTLELGDSALYLCASSDPEGLHPLHFGNGTRLTVT.

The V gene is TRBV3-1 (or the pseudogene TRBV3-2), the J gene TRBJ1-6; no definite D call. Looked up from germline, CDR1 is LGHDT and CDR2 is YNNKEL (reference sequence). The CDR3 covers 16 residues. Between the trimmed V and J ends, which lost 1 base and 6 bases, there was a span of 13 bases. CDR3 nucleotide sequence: TGTGCCAGCAGCCAAGCGATTCGGGAACCTAATTCACCCCTCCACTTT. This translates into CASSQAIREPNSPLHF.

The CDR3 reads CASSPGYYNSPLHF. CDR3 in DNA: TGTGCCAGCAGCCCGGGGTACTATAATTCACCCCTCCACTTT. V is TRBV3-1 (or the pseudogene TRBV3-2) and J is TRBJ1-6; no firm D call. The CDR3 covers 14 residues. The germline V gene has CDR1 LGHDT and CDR2 YNNKEL (reference sequence). V was trimmed by 4 bases and J by 3 bases, leaving 7 bases between them.

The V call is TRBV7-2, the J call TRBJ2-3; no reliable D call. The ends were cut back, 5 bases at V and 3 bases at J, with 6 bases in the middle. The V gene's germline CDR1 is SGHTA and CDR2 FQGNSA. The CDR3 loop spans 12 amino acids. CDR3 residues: CASSRITDTQYF. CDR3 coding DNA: TGTGCCAGCAGCCGTATAACAGATACGCAGTATTTT.

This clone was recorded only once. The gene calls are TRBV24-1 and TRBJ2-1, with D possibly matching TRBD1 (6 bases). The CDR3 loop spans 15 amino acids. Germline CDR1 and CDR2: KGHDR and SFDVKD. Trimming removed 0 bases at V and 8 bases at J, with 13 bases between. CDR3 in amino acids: CATSDLTRTEDEQFF. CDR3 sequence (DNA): TGTGCCACCAGTGATTTGACCAGGACAGAAGATGAGCAGTTCTTC.

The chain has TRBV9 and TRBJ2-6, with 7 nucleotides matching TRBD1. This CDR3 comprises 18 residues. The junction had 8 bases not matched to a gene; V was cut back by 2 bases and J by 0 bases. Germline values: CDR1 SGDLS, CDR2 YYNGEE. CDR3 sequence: CASSVRSRDSSGANVLTF. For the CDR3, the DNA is TGTGCCAGCAGCGTGAGATCCCGGGACAGCTCTGGGGCCAACGTCCTGACTTTC.

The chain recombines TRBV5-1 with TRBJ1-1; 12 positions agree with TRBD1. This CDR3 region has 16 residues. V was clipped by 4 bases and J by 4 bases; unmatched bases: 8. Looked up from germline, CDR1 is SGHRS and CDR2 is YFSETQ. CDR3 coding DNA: TGCGCCAGCAGCGAACAGGGACAGGGGGCCTTCACTGAAGCTTTCTTT. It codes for CASSEQGQGAFTEAFF.

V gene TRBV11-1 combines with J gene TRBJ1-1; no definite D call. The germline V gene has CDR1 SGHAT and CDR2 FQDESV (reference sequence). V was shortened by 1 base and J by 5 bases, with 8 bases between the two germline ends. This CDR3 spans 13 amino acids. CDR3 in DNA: TGTGCCAGCAGCTTAGGAGGGCAAACTGAAGCTTTCTTT. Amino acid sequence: CASSLGGQTEAFF.

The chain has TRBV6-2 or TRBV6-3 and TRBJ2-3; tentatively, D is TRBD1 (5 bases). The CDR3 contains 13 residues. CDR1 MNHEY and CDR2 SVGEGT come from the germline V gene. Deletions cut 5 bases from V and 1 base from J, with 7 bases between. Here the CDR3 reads CASSVRGTDTQYF. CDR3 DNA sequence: TGTGCCAGCAGTGTCAGGGGCACAGATACGCAGTATTTT.

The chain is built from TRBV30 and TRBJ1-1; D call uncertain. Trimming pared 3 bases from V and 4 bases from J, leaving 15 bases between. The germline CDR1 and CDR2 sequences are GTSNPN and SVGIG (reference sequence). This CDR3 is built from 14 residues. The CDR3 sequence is CAWSDPGGVTEAFF. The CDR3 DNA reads TGTGCCTGGAGCGACCCGGGCGGGGTCACTGAAGCTTTCTTT. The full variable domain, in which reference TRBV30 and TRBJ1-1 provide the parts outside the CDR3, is SQTIHQWPATLVQPVGSPLSLECTVEGTSNPNLYWYRQAAGRGLQLLFYSVGIGQISSEVPQNLSASRPQDRQFILSSKKLLLSDSGFYLCAWSDPGGVTEAFFGQGTRLTVV.

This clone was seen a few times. DNA for the CDR3: TGTGCCAGCAGAACTAGGTACGAGCAGTACTTC. This encodes CASRTRYEQYF. The chain uses TRBV6-5 and TRBJ2-7; a weak D match, TRBD2 (5 bases). Germline V gene data show CDR1 as MNHEY and CDR2 as SVGAGI. V was clipped by 6 bases and J by 4 bases, with 7 bases between them. This CDR3 is built from 11 residues.

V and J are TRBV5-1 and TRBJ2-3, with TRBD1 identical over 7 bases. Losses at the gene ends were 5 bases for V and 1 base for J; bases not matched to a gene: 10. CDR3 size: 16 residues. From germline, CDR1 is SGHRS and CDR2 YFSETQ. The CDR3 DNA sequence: TGCGCCAGCAGTGCAGGCTGGGACAGAGGCACAGATACGCAGTATTTT. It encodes CASSAGWDRGTDTQYF.

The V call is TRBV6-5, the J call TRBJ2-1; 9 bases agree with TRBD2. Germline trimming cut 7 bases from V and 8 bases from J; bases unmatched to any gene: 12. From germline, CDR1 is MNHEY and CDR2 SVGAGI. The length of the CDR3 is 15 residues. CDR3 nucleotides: TGTGCCAGCATGAGCGGCGGGGGGGCCCCCGATGAGCAGTTCTTC. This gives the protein CASMSGGGAPDEQFF.

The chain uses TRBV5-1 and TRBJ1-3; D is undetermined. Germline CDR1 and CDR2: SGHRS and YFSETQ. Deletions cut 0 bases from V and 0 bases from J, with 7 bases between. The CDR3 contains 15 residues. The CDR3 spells CASSLDFNSGNTIYF. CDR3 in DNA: TGCGCCAGCAGCTTGGATTTCAACTCTGGAAACACCATATATTTT.